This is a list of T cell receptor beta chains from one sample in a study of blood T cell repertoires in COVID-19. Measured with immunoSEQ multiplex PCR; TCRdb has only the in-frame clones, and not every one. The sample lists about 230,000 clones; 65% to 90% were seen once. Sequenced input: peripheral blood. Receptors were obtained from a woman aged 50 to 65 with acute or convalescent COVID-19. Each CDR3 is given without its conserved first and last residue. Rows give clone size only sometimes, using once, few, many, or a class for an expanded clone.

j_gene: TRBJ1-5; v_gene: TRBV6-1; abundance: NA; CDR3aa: ASSDRTKGQPQH
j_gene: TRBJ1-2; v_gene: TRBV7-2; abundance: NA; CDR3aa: ASGGGIESYGYT
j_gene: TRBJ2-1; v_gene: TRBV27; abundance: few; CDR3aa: ASSFYGDRPYNEQF
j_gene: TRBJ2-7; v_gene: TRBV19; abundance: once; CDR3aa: ASSIHTRDFYEQY
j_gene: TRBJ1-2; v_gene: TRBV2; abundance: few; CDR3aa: ASSEPEQGTLIGYT
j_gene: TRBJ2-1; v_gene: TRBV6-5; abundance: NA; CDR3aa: ASRPGLNEQF
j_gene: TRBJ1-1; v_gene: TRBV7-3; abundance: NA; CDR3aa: ASSASMAQKAF
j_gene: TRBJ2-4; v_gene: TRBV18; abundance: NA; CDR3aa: ASSPYTGQWNIQY
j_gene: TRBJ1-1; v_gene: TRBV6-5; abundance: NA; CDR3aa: ASSYRDRGNTEAF
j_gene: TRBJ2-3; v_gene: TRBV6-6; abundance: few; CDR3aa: AGSSGTSTDTQY
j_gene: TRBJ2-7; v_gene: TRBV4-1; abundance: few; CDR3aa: ASSQGQGPSYEQY
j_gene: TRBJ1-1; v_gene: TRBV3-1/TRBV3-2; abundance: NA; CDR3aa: ASSQTGKNTEAF
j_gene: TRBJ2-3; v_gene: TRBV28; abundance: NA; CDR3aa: ASGLAGPTDTQY
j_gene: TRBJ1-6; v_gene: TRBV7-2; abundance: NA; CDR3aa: ASSLLQGESPLH
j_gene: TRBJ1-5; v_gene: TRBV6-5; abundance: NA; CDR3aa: ASSRGGFGNQPQH
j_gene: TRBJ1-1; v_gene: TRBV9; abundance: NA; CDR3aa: ASSVAGRGVEAF
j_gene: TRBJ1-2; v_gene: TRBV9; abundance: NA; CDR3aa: ASSAGQENGYT
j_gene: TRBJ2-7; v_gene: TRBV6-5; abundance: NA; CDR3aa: ASRRTGGEQY
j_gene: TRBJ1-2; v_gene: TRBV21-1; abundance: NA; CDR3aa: ASSKALLGANGYT
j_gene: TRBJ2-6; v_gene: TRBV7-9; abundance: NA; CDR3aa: ASSSIRGLYEAGANVLT
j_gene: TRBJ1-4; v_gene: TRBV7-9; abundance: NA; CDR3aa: ASRFTGDPTEKLF
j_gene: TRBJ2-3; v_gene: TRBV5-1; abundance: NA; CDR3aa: ASSLSAGSTDTQY
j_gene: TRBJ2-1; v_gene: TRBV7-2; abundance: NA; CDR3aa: ASSRGQLYYEQF
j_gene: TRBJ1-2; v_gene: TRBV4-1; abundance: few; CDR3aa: ASSQDRGVYGYT
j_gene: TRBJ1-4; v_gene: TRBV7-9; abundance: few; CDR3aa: ASSFTDTTTNEKLF
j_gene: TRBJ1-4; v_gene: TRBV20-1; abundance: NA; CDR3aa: SARYAGKLF
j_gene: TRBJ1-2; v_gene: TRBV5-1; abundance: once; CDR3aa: ASSRVGETGYGYT
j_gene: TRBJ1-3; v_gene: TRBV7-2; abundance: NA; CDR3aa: ASSSQGLTGNTIY
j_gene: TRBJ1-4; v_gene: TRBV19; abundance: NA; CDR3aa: ASRDINEKLF
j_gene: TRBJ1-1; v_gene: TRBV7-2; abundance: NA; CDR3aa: ASSPRGGYEAF
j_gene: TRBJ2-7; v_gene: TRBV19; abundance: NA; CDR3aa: ASSIWGRQDEQY
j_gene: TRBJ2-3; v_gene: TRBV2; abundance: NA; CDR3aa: ASTRTSSTDTQY
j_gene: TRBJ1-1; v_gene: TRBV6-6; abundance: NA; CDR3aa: ASSYSAGGTEAF
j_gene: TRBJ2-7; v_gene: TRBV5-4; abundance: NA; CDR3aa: ASSGGLAGYEQY
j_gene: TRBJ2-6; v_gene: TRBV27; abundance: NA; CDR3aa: ASSRLFDSFSGANVLT
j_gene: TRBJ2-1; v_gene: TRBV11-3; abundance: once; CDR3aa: ASSYRGHYNEQF